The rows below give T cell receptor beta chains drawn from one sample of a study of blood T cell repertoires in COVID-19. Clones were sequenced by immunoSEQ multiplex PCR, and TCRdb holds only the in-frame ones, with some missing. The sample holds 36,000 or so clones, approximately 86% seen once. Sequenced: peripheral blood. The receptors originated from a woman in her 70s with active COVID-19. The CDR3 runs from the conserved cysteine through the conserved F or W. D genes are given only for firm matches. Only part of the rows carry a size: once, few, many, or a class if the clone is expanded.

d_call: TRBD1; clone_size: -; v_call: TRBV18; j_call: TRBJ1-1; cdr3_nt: TGTGCCAGCTCTCGGGACAGGGCCCCCTTTACGGGCACTGAAGCTTTCTTT; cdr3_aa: CASSRDRAPFTGTEAFF
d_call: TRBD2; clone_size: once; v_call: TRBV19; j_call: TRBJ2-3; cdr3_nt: TGTGCCAGTAGTACAGATCCAACTAGCGGGGGAAGGTATACGCAGTATTTT; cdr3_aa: CASSTDPTSGGRYTQYF
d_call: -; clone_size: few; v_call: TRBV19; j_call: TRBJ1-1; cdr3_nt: TGTGCCAGTAGTATAGATCTATGGGGGCGGCTGAACACTGAAGCTTTCTTT; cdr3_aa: CASSIDLWGRLNTEAFF
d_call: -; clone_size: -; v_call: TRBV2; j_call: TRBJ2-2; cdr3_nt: TGTGCCAGCAGTGGAGGTTGGACCGGGGAGCTGTTTTTT; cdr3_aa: CASSGGWTGELFF
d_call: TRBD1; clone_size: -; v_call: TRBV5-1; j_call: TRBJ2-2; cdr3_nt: TGCGCCAGCAGCTCGACCGGGACAGGAAACACCGGGGAGCTGTTTTTT; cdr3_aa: CASSSTGTGNTGELFF
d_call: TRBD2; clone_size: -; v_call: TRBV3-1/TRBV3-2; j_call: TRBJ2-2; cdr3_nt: TGTGCCAGCAGCCCGAGGACTAGGGTGAACACCGGGGAGCTGTTTTTT; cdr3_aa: CASSPRTRVNTGELFF
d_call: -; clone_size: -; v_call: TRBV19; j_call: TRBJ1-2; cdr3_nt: TGTGCCAGTAGATCTGCGGGCTATGGCTACACCTTC; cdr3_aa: CASRSAGYGYTF
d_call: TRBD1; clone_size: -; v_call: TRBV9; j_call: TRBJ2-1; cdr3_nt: TGTGCCAGCAGCGTAGCCGGCGGACAGGGGGTGGAAGAGCAGTTCTTC; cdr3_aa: CASSVAGGQGVEEQFF
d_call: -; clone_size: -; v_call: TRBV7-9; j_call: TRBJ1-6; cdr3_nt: TGTGCCAGCAGATTAACAGGGAGAGATTCACCCCTCCACTTT; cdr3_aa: CASRLTGRDSPLHF
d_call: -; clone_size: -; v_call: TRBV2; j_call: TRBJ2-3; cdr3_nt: TGTGCCAGCAGCCTAACTAATACCAGGGGAACAGATACGCAGTATTTT; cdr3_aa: CASSLTNTRGTDTQYF
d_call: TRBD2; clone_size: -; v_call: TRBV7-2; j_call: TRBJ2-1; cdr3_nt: TGTGCCAGCAGCAGCTTACTAGCGGGGGTCGGGAATGAGCAGTTCTTC; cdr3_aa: CASSSLLAGVGNEQFF
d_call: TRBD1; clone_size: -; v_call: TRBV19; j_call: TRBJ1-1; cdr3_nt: TGTGCCAGTAGTAGGACAGGGGATTCTGCTTTCTTT; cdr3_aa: CASSRTGDSAFF
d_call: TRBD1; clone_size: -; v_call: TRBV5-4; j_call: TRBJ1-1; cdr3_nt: TGTGCCAGCAGCATAGGGACAGGGAGCTTTACCCTGAACACTGAAGCTTTCTTT; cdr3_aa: CASSIGTGSFTLNTEAFF
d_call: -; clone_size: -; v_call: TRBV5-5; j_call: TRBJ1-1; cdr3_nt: TGTGCCAGCAGTTTCAGGGGGAACACTGAAGCTTTCTTT; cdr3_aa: CASSFRGNTEAFF
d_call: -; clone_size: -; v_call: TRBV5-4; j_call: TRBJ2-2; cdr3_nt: TGTGCCAGCAGCAGTGCACCTAACCCGAACACCGGGGAGCTGTTTTTT; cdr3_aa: CASSSAPNPNTGELFF
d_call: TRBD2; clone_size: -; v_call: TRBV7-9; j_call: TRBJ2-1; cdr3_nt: TGTGCCAGCAGCTATAGCGGGGGCTCCTACAATGAGCAGTTCTTC; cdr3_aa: CASSYSGGSYNEQFF
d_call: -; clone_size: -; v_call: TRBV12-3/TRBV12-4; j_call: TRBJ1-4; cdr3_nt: TGTGCCAGCAGTCTCGGGGGTGAAAAACTGTTTTTT; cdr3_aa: CASSLGGEKLFF
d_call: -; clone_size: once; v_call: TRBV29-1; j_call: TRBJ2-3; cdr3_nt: TGCAGCGCCGACGGCAGGGACACAGATACGCAGTATTTT; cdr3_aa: CSADGRDTDTQYF
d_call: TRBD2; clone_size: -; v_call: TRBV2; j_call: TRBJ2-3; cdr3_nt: TGTGCCAGCAACCCCGGTGGAAGCGGGGGGACAGATACGCAGTATTTT; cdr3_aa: CASNPGGSGGTDTQYF